This TCR beta chain derives from a study of control samples from healthy donors and cancer patients. Sequencing used immunoSEQ multiplex PCR; TCRdb keeps in-frame clones, though not all of them. The sample lists around 80,000 clones, roughly 88% occurring once. CDR3 size: 19 residues. Germline values: CDR1 SGHNT, CDR2 YENEEA. V was pared by 4 bases and J by 7 bases, with 16 bases of the junction left unmatched. J is TRBJ2-1 and V is TRBV11-3, with 13 bases identical to TRBD2. What was sequenced was blood. This receptor was identified in a woman between 45 and 60 years old in good health. The CDR3 DNA reads as TGTGCCAGCAGCTCCACATTCACTAGCGGGGGGGCAAGATGGAATGAGCAGTTCTTC. Translation gives CASSSTFTSGGARWNEQFF.